The clone carrying this T cell receptor beta chain was seen only once. Its antigen is unidentified. TCRdb itself ran the RT-PCR reads through MiXCR, one entry per CDR3 protein. Of about 800,000 distinct CDR3 sequences detected, about 20% appear once; the ten largest clones hold more than 8.5%. This CDR3 region has 13 residues. Germline values: CDR1 SEHNR, CDR2 FQNEAQ (reference sequence). V was pared by 4 bases and J by 4 bases, with 11 bases between. These data are taken from a study of response to subunit inactivated influenza vaccine. Findings of the study overall: It was the authors' suggestion that each seasonal influenza vaccination recruits few new T cells.

The rearrangement joins TRBV7-9 to TRBJ2-7; D not resolved. The sequenced sample was PBMCs from blood, obtained 5 to 6 days after vaccination. The sequence derives from a man aged 45 to 65 who received an inactivated influenza vaccine. CDR3 sequence (DNA): TGTGCCAGCAGCTCCCTGGGCCAATACGAGCAGTACTTC. This codes for CASSSLGQYEQYF.